A single sample gave rise to the 8 T cell receptor beta chains below, sequenced in a study of CD8+ T cells in alopecia areata. Sequencing templates came from extracted RNA that was reverse transcribed into cDNA. The table came from immunoSEQ multiplex PCR; TCRdb's copy has only in-frame clones and leaves some out. This repertoire shows over 100,000 clones, around 49% found once; its top ten account for roughly a sixth. The source was CD8+ T cells sorted from blood, collected at week 0. The receptors stem from a human donor with alopecia areata.

Concerning this clone: One junction end disagrees with the germline gene, perhaps due to a read error. This chain joins TRBV6-5 and TRBJ2-5, with D tentatively TRBD1 or TRBD2 (5 bases each). CDR3 size: 13 residues. The germline CDR1 and CDR2 sequences are MNHEY and SVGAGI. The CDR3 sequence: CANSYLGEETQYF. The CDR3 DNA sequence: TGTGCCAACAGTTACTTGGGGGAAGAGACCCAGTACTTC.

This clone was seen at least ten times. The V call is TRBV9, the J call TRBJ2-3; TRBD2 matches at 8 bases. Germline trimming cut 0 bases from V and 1 base from J; bases unmatched to any gene: 4. The length of the CDR3 is 16 residues. Germline-derived CDR1 and CDR2 are SGDLS and YYNGEE. The CDR3 loop is CASSVENSGGTDTQYF. CDR3 DNA: TGTGCCAGCAGCGTAGAGAATAGCGGGGGCACAGATACGCAGTATTTT.

The chain has TRBV27 and TRBJ2-7, with D perhaps matching TRBD1 (5 bases). This CDR3 contains 13 residues. V was cut by 2 bases and J by 1 base, with 6 bases left in between. The germline V gene has CDR1 MNHEY and CDR2 SMNVEV (reference sequence). The CDR3 nucleotides read TGTGCCAGCAGTTTACAGGGATCCTACGAGCAGTACTTC. It codes for CASSLQGSYEQYF.

The genes are TRBV7-3 and TRBJ2-7; tentative D call: TRBD2 (5 bases). The length of the CDR3 is 13 residues. Germline loops: CDR1 SGHTA, CDR2 FQGTGA. Trimming shortened V by 4 bases and J by 0 bases, and 7 bases separated the two germline ends. The CDR3 here is CASSSRDSYEQYF. The DNA for the CDR3 is TGTGCCAGCAGCTCCCGGGACTCCTACGAGCAGTACTTC.

This clone was found a few times. The chain links TRBV29-1 to TRBJ2-7; D call uncertain. The CDR3 has 15 residues. Trimming cost V 7 bases and J 5 bases, with 24 bases left between them. Per germline, CDR1 SQVTM and CDR2 ANQGSEA. The CDR3 sequence: CSATPGLGRPDEQYF. The CDR3 DNA sequence: TGCAGCGCCACACCTGGTTTAGGACGGCCTGACGAGCAGTACTTC.

This chain joins TRBV30 and TRBJ2-3; no firm D call. V shed 5 bases and J shed 0 bases, with 9 bases lying between them. Per germline, CDR1 GTSNPN and CDR2 SVGIG (reference sequence). The CDR3 runs to 13 residues. The CDR3 nucleotides read TGTGCCTGGGCGTTTACTAGCACAGATACGCAGTATTTT. This sequence encodes CAWAFTSTDTQYF. Supplemented by reference TRBV30 and TRBJ2-3, the full variable domain reads SQTIHQWPATLVQPVGSPLSLECTVEGTSNPNLYWYRQAAGRGLQLLFYSVGIGQISSEVPQNLSASRPQDRQFILSSKKLLLSDSGFYLCAWAFTSTDTQYFGPGTRLTVL.

This clone was counted a few times. This clone may be a read error of a much larger clone one base away. Other DNA sequences in this specimen translate into the identical CDR3. CDR3 DNA sequence: TGCGCCAGCAGCCAAGATGAGGGACAGGGCGCAGATACGCAGTATTTT. Protein sequence: CASSQDEGQGADTQYF. The chain carries TRBV4-1 and TRBJ2-3; TRBD1 agrees at 9 bases. Looked up from germline, CDR1 is MGHRA and CDR2 is YSYEKL. Trimming removed 0 bases from V and 4 bases from J; junction bases left unmatched: 5. The CDR3 length is 16 residues.

There are a few counts of this clone. The J gene is TRBJ1-1, the V gene TRBV7-6; TRBD1 aligns across 7 bases. In germline, CDR1 is SGHVS, CDR2 FNYEAQ. This CDR3 region has 12 residues. After removal of 0 bases from V and 8 bases from J, the junction contained 0 bases not matched to a gene. The CDR3 DNA sequence: TGTGCCAGCAGCTTAGCGACAGGGGAAGCTTTCTTT. Encoded protein: CASSLATGEAFF.